This paragraph reports one T cell receptor beta chain. The sample is drawn from a study of blood T cell repertoires in COVID-19. As for the study in general: COVID-19 samples, acute and convalescent, were from the United States, Italy and Spain. PBMCs, B-cell-depleted T cells, or T cells provided the cDNA or gDNA that made up the material.

In the original workflow: The assay estimated nucleated cells by amplifying reference gene primers. The table came from immunoSEQ multiplex PCR; TCRdb's copy has only in-frame clones and leaves some out. V and J calls and clone size come straight from that table; D and trimming were deduced from the DNA. The table lists about 62,000 clones, around 87% of them singletons. Patients in Seattle were enrolled during active infection, then followed longitudinally. The sample taken for sequencing was peripheral blood. This receptor was obtained from a woman aged 55-69 years with COVID-19, enrolled during active disease.

In DNA, the CDR3 is TGTGCCTGGAGTGTGCGGGCCACCGGGGAGCTGTTTTTT. Translated: CAWSVRATGELFF. This rearrangement joins TRBV30 to TRBJ2-2, with TRBD2 as a possible D gene (5 bases). Germline V lookup: CDR1 GTSNPN, CDR2 SVGIG (reference sequence). Trimming removed 0 bases from V and 4 bases from J, with 6 bases in between. The CDR3 is made up of 13 amino acids.